This T cell receptor (beta chain) emerged from a study of cytomegalovirus exposure and HLA in healthy donors. About the study: In a later analysis, the roughly 120 validation repertoires were reported to have used the same platform as the roughly 700 first-cohort repertoires. The study's findings and limits: According to the study, 150 to 200 TCR beta chains were cytomegalovirus-associated.

The data were produced by immunoSEQ multiplex PCR, yet TCRdb's version contains in-frame clones alone and is incomplete. The data show about 140,000 clones, 84% seen once. Turning to this clone: Its specificity is not known.

Input material: PBMCs. The TCR sequence derives from a woman between 25 and 40 years old in good health and CMV-seronegative.

The CDR3 reads CASSLLTVSNSPLHF. CDR3 coding DNA: TGTGCCAGCAGCTTACTTACAGTCTCGAATTCACCCCTCCACTTT. The V gene is TRBV7-8, the J gene TRBJ1-6; D is unclear. Germline V gene data show CDR1 as SGHVS and CDR2 as FQNEAQ. The V end was cut by 2 bases, the J end by 7 bases, with 12 bases between. The length of the CDR3 is 15 residues. Filled out from reference TRBV7-8 and TRBJ1-6, the complete variable domain reads GAGVSQSPRYKVAKRGQDVALRCDPISGHVSLFWYQQALGQGPEFLTYFQNEAQLDKSGLPSDRFFAERPEGSVSTLKIQRTQQEDSAVYLCASSLLTVSNSPLHFGNGTRLTVT.